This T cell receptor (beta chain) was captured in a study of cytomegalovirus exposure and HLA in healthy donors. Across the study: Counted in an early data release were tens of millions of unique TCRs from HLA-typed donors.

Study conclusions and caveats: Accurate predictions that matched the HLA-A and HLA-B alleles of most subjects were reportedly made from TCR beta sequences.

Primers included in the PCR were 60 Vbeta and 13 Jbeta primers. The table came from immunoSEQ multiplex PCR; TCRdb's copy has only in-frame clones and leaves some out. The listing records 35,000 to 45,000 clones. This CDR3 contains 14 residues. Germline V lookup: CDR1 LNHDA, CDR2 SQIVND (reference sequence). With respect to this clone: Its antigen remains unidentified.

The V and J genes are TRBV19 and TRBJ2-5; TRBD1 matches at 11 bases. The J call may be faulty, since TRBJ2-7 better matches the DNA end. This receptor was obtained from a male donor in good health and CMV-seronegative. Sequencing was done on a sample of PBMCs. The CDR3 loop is CASKVGQGGYEQYF. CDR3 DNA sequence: TGTGCCAGTAAAGTGGGACAGGGGGGATACGAGCAGTACTTC.